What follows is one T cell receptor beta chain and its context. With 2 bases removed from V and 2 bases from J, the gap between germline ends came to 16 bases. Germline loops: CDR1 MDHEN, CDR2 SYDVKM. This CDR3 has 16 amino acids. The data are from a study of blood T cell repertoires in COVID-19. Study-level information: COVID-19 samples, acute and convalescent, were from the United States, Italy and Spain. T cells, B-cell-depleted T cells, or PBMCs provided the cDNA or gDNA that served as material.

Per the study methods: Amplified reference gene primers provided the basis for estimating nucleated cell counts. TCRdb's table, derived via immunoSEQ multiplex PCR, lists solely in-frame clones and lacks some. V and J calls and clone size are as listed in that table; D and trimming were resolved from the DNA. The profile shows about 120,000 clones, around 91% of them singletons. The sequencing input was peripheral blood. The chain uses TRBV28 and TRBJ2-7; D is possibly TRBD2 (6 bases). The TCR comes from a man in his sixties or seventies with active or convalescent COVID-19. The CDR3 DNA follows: TGTGCCAGCAGTTTAACTCGGGGGTGGACGACCTACGAGCAGTACTTC. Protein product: CASSLTRGWTTYEQYF.